This T cell receptor (beta chain) emerged from a study of a mutant IDH1 vaccine in newly diagnosed glioma. Study-wide context: The start of vaccination came 4-6 weeks after radiotherapy alone, or with temozolomide cycles.

From germline, CDR1 is LGHNA and CDR2 YSLEER. The CDR3 has 12 residues. The V end was cut by 0 bases, the J end by 9 bases, with 8 bases between. About this clone: Its antigen is not known.

The data were produced by immunoSEQ multiplex PCR, yet TCRdb's version contains in-frame clones alone and is incomplete. In the table there are about 32,000 clones, around 80% of which are singletons. Time point specified: week 11, during vaccination. Topical imiquimod was applied with each vaccine dose, which held 300 ug of mutant IDH1 20-mer peptide. Material: PBMCs, obtained from a glioma patient whose treatment included an IDH1 peptide vaccine. The receptor was isolated from a man aged 30 to 45 with glioma. The chain uses TRBV4-3 and TRBJ1-2; a weak D match, TRBD1 (5 bases). The CDR3: CASSQEGASYTF. In DNA, the CDR3 is TGCGCCAGCAGCCAAGAAGGGGCGAGCTACACCTTC.